Presented here are 23 T cell receptor beta chains from one specimen sequenced in a study of tumor-infiltrating lymphocytes in oesophageal squamous cell carcinoma. TCRdb passed the PCR reads through MiXCR, listing each CDR3 protein once. The repertoire includes approximately 13,000 distinct CDR3 sequences, 40% to 60% of them detected once, and 14% sits in the top ten. The sequencing sample was made of blood. Every receptor here comes from a male donor with esophageal squamous cell carcinoma.

V gene TRBV11-3 combines with J gene TRBJ2-5; TRBD2 matches at 7 bases. V dropped 5 bases and J dropped 5; count of bases not matched to a gene: 5. The CDR3 contains 13 residues. Germline loops: CDR1 SGHNT, CDR2 YENEEA. The CDR3 reads CASSPRTRETQYF. CDR3 nucleotide sequence: TGTGCCAGCAGCCCCCGGACTAGGGAGACCCAGTACTTC.

This clonotype has just one count. This chain joins TRBV7-6 and TRBJ2-1, with D possibly matching TRBD2 (5 bases). The CDR3 is 13 amino acids. The V gene's germline CDR1 is SGHVS and CDR2 FNYEAQ. Trimming cost V 5 bases and J 6 bases, with 11 bases left between them. Here the CDR3 DNA reads TGTGCCAGCAGCCATGCTGGGAGCAATGAGCAGTTCTTC. Protein sequence: CASSHAGSNEQFF. Filled out from reference TRBV7-6 and TRBJ2-1, the complete variable domain reads GAGVSQSPRYKVTKRGQDVALRCDPISGHVSLYWYRQALGQGPEFLTYFNYEAQQDKSGLPNDRFSAERPEGSISTLTIQRTEQRDSAMYRCASSHAGSNEQFFGPGTRLTVL.

The rearrangement joins TRBV3-1 to TRBJ2-1; 9 bases map to TRBD2. V was pared by 4 bases and J by 7 bases, with 20 bases of the junction left unmatched. The CDR3 contains 19 residues. From germline, CDR1 is LGHDT and CDR2 YNNKEL (reference sequence). The CDR3 DNA reads as TGTGCCAGCAGCCCCCGACAGCTAAGGACTAGCGTCCTTGGAAATGAGCAGTTCTTC. It specifies CASSPRQLRTSVLGNEQFF.

A few counts support this clonotype. The CDR3: CASSLTGGETQYF. The CDR3 nucleotides read TGTGCCAGCAGCTTAACAGGGGGAGAGACCCAGTACTTC. The rearrangement links TRBV7-3 to TRBJ2-5, with a tentative D call TRBD1 (6 bases). The CDR3 length is 13 residues. Germline V gene sequence: CDR1 SGHTA, CDR2 FQGTGA. Trimming cost V 0 bases and J 4 bases, with 6 bases left between them.

Comment on this clonotype: No conserved phenylalanine or tryptophan ends this CDR3, so it is likely a read error. The limits of the CDR3 on the DNA are not certain, so only TCRdb's listed CDR3 is given. The chain is built from TRBV24-1 and TRBJ2-6; TRBD2, the table's D call, lacks a check against the DNA. Germline CDR1 KGHDR, CDR2 SFDVKD. A total of 9 residues make up the CDR3, ends included. CDR3 residues: CATSDGPVT.

The chain joins TRBV7-4 to TRBJ2-3, with 8 nucleotides matching TRBD2. The junction had 3 bases not matched to a gene; V was cut back by 1 base and J by 0 bases. Germline V gene lookup returns CDR1 SGHVT and CDR2 SQSDAQ. This CDR3 comprises 16 residues. The CDR3 region is CASSLGRGRSTDTQYF. The CDR3 DNA sequence: TGTGCCAGCAGCTTAGGACGCGGGAGGAGCACAGATACGCAGTATTTT. Together with reference TRBV7-4 and TRBJ2-3, the CDR3 gives the full variable domain: GAGVSQSPRYKVAKRGRDVALRCDSISGHVTLYWYRQTLGQGSEVLTYSQSDAQRDKSGRPSGRFSAERPERSVSTLKIQRTEQGDSAVYLCASSLGRGRSTDTQYFGPGTRLTVL.

In this sample, this clonotype turned up a few times. The V gene is TRBV7-2, the J gene TRBJ2-5; 9 bases are a match to TRBD2. V gave up 4 bases and J gave up 11 bases; unmatched junction bases: 14. CDR1 SGHTA and CDR2 FQGNSA come from the germline V gene. The CDR3 runs to 15 residues. The CDR3 reads CASSSVAGDYNEQYF. CDR3 sequence (DNA): TGTGCCAGCAGCTCCGTAGCGGGGGATTACAATGAGCAGTACTTC.

This sequence joins TRBV27 and TRBJ2-1; 9 nucleotides agree with TRBD2. J was trimmed by 0 bases and V by 9 bases; bases with no gene match: 9. Germline CDR1 is MNHEY and CDR2 is SMNVEV (reference sequence). The CDR3 runs 16 residues. The CDR3 sequence is CASSSGSVPSYNEQFF. In DNA form, the CDR3 reads TGTGCCAGTAGTAGCGGGAGCGTACCCTCCTACAATGAGCAGTTCTTC.

Comments on this clonotype: It may be a read error: a sequence one base away is much more abundant. The V gene is TRBV6-2 or TRBV6-3, the J gene TRBJ1-2; possible D gene TRBD1, 6 bases. The CDR3 extends over 15 amino acids. The germline CDR1 and CDR2 sequences are MNHEY and SVGEGT. This CDR3 reads CASNRGGGANYGSTF. The CDR3 bases are TGTGCCAGCAACCGGGGGGGGGGGGCTAACTATGGCTCCACCTTC.

The V call is TRBV12-1, the J call TRBJ2-5; the D segment call TRBD2 is taken from the table without a DNA check. TRBV12-1 is an annotated pseudogene. This CDR3 has 22 amino acids. The CDR3 sequence: CASSFRNSNGVAGGGTQETQYF. Here the CDR3 DNA reads TGTGCCAGCAGCTTTCGAAACAGTAACGGGGTAGCGGGAGGGGGTACCCAAGAGACCCAGTACTTC.

This clonotype has ten or more counts. Written as DNA, the CDR3 is TGTGCCAGTAGTACCCCTGGGGGGGCGCATCAGCCCCAGCATTTT. It translates to CASSTPGGAHQPQHF. The chain combines TRBV19 with TRBJ1-5; perhaps TRBD1 as D (6 bases). This CDR3 region has 15 residues. The germline V and J ends were trimmed by 4 bases and 5 bases, with 15 bases remaining between them. CDR1 LNHDA and CDR2 SQIVND come from the germline V gene (reference sequence).

Regarding this clonotype: The junction departs from the called germline gene at one end, perhaps through a read error. The gene calls are TRBV7-3 and TRBJ1-1, with D possibly TRBD1 on 6 matching bases. The CDR3 runs 15 residues. Germline CDR1 is SGHTA and CDR2 is FQGTGA. As DNA, the CDR3 is TGTGCCAGCAGCGCTACCCGACAGGAGAATTCACCCCTCCACTTC. Encoded protein: CASSATRQENSPLHF. Together with reference TRBV7-3 and TRBJ1-1, the CDR3 gives the full variable domain: GAGVSQTPSNKVTEKGKYVELRCDPISGHTALYWYRQSLGQGPEFLIYFQGTGAADDSGLPNDRFFAVRPEGSVSTLKIQRTERGDSAVYLCASSATRQENSPLHFGQGTRLTVV.

The chain links TRBV5-1 to TRBJ2-2, with D tentatively TRBD1 (5 bases). The V gene lost 3 bases and the J gene lost 2 bases, with 11 bases spanning the gap. Per germline, CDR1 SGHRS and CDR2 YFSETQ. This CDR3 has 15 amino acids. This CDR3 is CASSWGRSNTGELFF. The CDR3 nucleotides are TGCGCCAGCAGCTGGGGCAGGAGCAACACCGGGGAGCTGTTTTTT. The full variable domain, in which reference TRBV5-1 and TRBJ2-2 provide the parts outside the CDR3, is KAGVTQTPRYLIKTRGQQVTLSCSPISGHRSVSWYQQTPGQGLQFLFEYFSETQRNKGNFPGRFSGRQFSNSRSEMNVSTLELGDSALYLCASSWGRSNTGELFFGEGSRLTVL.

The chain uses TRBV7-6 and TRBJ2-3, with 7 bases matching TRBD1. Germline V CDR1 and CDR2: SGHVS, FNYEAQ. V was pared by 5 bases and J by 4 bases, with 6 bases of the junction left unmatched. The length of the CDR3 is 14 residues. CDR3 bases: TGTGCCAGCAGCCCTAACAGGGGTGCAGATACGCAGTATTTT. Translated, it gives CASSPNRGADTQYF. The entire variable domain, with the rest obtained from reference TRBV7-6 and TRBJ2-3, is as follows: GAGVSQSPRYKVTKRGQDVALRCDPISGHVSLYWYRQALGQGPEFLTYFNYEAQQDKSGLPNDRFSAERPEGSISTLTIQRTEQRDSAMYRCASSPNRGADTQYFGPGTRLTVL.

Worth noting for this clonotype: At one end the junction does not follow the germline gene, possibly because of a read error. The V gene is TRBV7-6, the J gene TRBJ2-1, with D possibly TRBD1 on 5 matching bases. The CDR3 has 13 amino acids. Looked up from germline, CDR1 is SGHVS and CDR2 is FNYEAQ. Here the CDR3 reads CASRRQIDSPLHF. In DNA form, the CDR3 reads TGTGCCAGCCGGCGACAGATCGATTCACCCCTCCACTTC.

This clonotype is a singleton in its sample. This chain uses TRBV7-8 with TRBJ2-2, with TRBD2 identical over 16 bases. The CDR3 has 18 amino acids. The germline V gene encodes CDR1 SGHVS and CDR2 FQNEAQ. Trimming at V came to 10 bases and at J to 5 bases, leaving 13 bases not matched to a gene. This CDR3 is CAIPGGLAGGPYTGELFF. CDR3 DNA sequence: TGTGCCATCCCAGGGGGACTAGCGGGGGGGCCGTATACCGGGGAGCTGTTTTTT.

V gene TRBV25-1 combines with J gene TRBJ2-3; 15 nucleotides agree with TRBD2. The CDR3 has 18 residues. Germline loops: CDR1 MGHDK, CDR2 SYGVNS. V lost 3 bases and J lost 0; bases outside the gene matches: 4. CDR3 bases: TGTGCCAGCAGTGAGCCGGGACTAGCGGGAGGAAGCACAGATACGCAGTATTTT. It translates to CASSEPGLAGGSTDTQYF.

V usage is TRBV12-3 or TRBV12-4 and J usage is TRBJ2-7; maybe TRBD1 (5 bases). Trimming stripped 5 bases from V and 6 bases from J, with 11 bases between. The CDR3 covers 12 residues. CDR3 amino acids: CASSPTASEQYF. The CDR3 bases are TGTGCCAGCAGTCCGACAGCCTCCGAGCAGTACTTC.

Regarding this clonotype: The conserved phenylalanine or tryptophan is not found at the CDR3 terminus, so this likely reflects a read error. The DNA is omitted, as the CDR3 cannot be located on it reliably, and the CDR3 follows TCRdb's listing. V is TRBV7-6 and J is TRBJ1-1. Per germline, CDR1 SGHVS and CDR2 FNYEAQ. The CDR3 numbers 15 amino acids, ends counted. The CDR3: CASSFNGDYEQYFGP.

The sample holds many counts of this clonotype. The genes are TRBV4-2 and TRBJ2-1; 10 positions agree with TRBD2. The CDR3 contains 15 residues. Germline loops: CDR1 LGHNA, CDR2 YNFKEQ. Unmatched junction bases numbered 6, after V lost 5 bases and J lost 5 bases. CDR3 residues: CASSTLAGGNNEQFF. CDR3 DNA: TGTGCCAGCAGCACGTTAGCGGGAGGCAACAATGAGCAGTTCTTC.

CDR3 nucleotide sequence: TGTGCCAGCAGCCGAGGACTAGCGGGAATTGAGACCCAGTACTTC. Its translation: CASSRGLAGIETQYF. The genes are TRBV7-3 and TRBJ2-1, with 12 positions matching TRBD2. The end of the DNA is better explained by TRBJ2-5, so the J call may be wrong. CDR3 length: 15 amino acids. Per germline, CDR1 SGHTA and CDR2 FQGTGA.

This clonotype was counted between two and nine times. The chain links TRBV11-2 to TRBJ2-4; 7 bases map to TRBD1. The better agreement between TRBJ2-7 and the DNA end casts doubt on the J call. The CDR3 spans 13 residues. Germline V CDR1 and CDR2: SGHAT, FQNNGV. The CDR3 reads CASRHTGVYEQYF. The CDR3, as DNA: TGTGCCAGCAGGCATACAGGGGTCTACGAGCAGTACTTC.

The chain carries TRBV12-3 or TRBV12-4 and TRBJ2-7; no definite D call. The CDR3 loop spans 14 amino acids. V shed 7 bases and J shed 7 bases, with 20 bases lying between them. CDR3 DNA: TGTGCCAGCACCACCGATAGAACCTACAATGAGCAGTACTTC. Translating it yields CASTTDRTYNEQYF.